Presented here are 9 T cell receptor beta chains from one specimen sequenced in a study of cytomegalovirus exposure and HLA in healthy donors. The PCR was carried out with 60 Vbeta primers and 13 Jbeta primers. Clones were sequenced by immunoSEQ multiplex PCR, and TCRdb holds only the in-frame ones, with some missing. The repertoire holds about 50,000 clones, with around 70% as singletons. Sequencing used PBMCs. Receptors were obtained from a woman aged 50 to 65 in good health and CMV-seronegative.

The chain employs TRBV5-8 and TRBJ1-4, with D possibly matching TRBD1 (5 bases). V was trimmed by 0 bases and J by 2 bases, leaving 11 bases between them. CDR1 is SGHTS, CDR2 YDEGEE, per germline. The CDR3 has 16 residues. In nucleotides, the CDR3 is TGTGCCAGCAGCTTGGGCAGGGCCAGCACTAATGAAAAACTGTTTTTT. Translating gives CASSLGRASTNEKLFF.

This chain uses TRBV2 with TRBJ1-2, with D unclear. V lost 4 bases, J lost 8 bases, and 20 bases lay in between. This CDR3 is 15 amino acids long. CDR1 is SNHLY and CDR2 is FYNNEI in the germline V gene. CDR3 sequence (DNA): TGTGCCAGCAGTGGGTCGGGTTTAGGGAGACAAGGCTACACCTTC. Translation gives CASSGSGLGRQGYTF.

The chain uses TRBV5-1 and TRBJ2-5; a weak D match, TRBD1 (6 bases). Per the germline V gene, CDR1 is SGHRS and CDR2 is YFSETQ. The CDR3 is made up of 16 amino acids. Trimming shortened V by 0 bases and J by 2 bases, and 14 bases separated the two germline ends. CDR3 nucleotides: TGCGCCAGCAGCTTGGACAGGGTTGATCCACAAGAGACCCAGTACTTC. The encoded protein is CASSLDRVDPQETQYF.

CDR3 in amino acids: CASSPTGQGRNEKLFF. CDR3 DNA: TGTGCCAGCAGCCCAACTGGACAGGGACGTAATGAAAAACTGTTTTTT. The rearrangement uses TRBV9 and TRBJ1-4, with TRBD1 identical over 8 bases. The CDR3 loop spans 16 amino acids. Losses at the gene ends were 4 bases for V and 4 bases for J; bases not matched to a gene: 9. Germline V gives CDR1 SGDLS, CDR2 YYNGEE. Combining the CDR3 with reference TRBV9 and TRBJ1-4 gives the whole variable domain DSGVTQTPKHLITATGQRVTLRCSPRSGDLSVYWYQQSLDQGLQFLIQYYNGEERAKGNILERFSAQQFPDLHSELNLSSLELGDSALYFCASSPTGQGRNEKLFFGSGTQLSVL.

The chain is built from TRBV25-1 and TRBJ2-7; D might be TRBD1 (6 bases). The CDR3 covers 14 residues. Germline CDR1 MGHDK, CDR2 SYGVNS. The ends were cut back, 6 bases at V and 2 bases at J, with 14 bases in the middle. CDR3 loop: CASRDSGHAYEQYF. As DNA, the CDR3 is TGTGCCAGCAGAGATTCGGGACATGCCTACGAGCAGTACTTC.

The chain uses TRBV2 and TRBJ2-7, with TRBD1 matching over 9 bases. CDR1 is SNHLY and CDR2 is FYNNEI in the germline V gene. The CDR3 is 14 residues long. The J segment lost 5 bases and the V segment lost 7 bases, leaving 9 bases of the junction unmatched. The CDR3, as DNA: TGTGCCAGCAAACCGGGACAGGGATCCCACGAGCAGTACTTC. Protein product: CASKPGQGSHEQYF.

J is TRBJ2-3 and V is TRBV27, with 14 positions matching TRBD2. Germline V gene lookup returns CDR1 MNHEY and CDR2 SMNVEV (reference sequence). The V segment lost 7 bases and the J segment 4 bases; nucleotides outside the gene matches: 7. The CDR3 extends over 16 amino acids. The CDR3 protein is CASTTRLAGGADTQYF. The CDR3 region has the DNA TGTGCCAGCACCACCCGACTAGCGGGAGGGGCAGATACGCAGTATTTT.

The genes are TRBV6-5 and TRBJ2-6; D not resolved. The V end lost 6 bases, the J end lost 0 bases, and 6 bases lay between the germline ends. Germline V lookup: CDR1 MNHEY, CDR2 SVGAGI. The CDR3 consists of 14 residues. The CDR3 DNA follows: TGTGCCAGCAGAATGAGCTCTGGGGCCAACGTCCTGACTTTC. Its protein is CASRMSSGANVLTF.

The chain carries TRBV19 and TRBJ1-4, with 7 bases lining up with TRBD1. This CDR3 comprises 13 residues. Germline V CDR1 and CDR2: LNHDA, SQIVND (reference sequence). Trimming took 4 bases from V and 8 from J; bases not matched to a gene: 4. The chain's CDR3 is CASSRGTAEKLFF. Here the CDR3 DNA reads TGTGCCAGTAGTAGAGGGACAGCCGAAAAACTGTTTTTT.